The TCR beta chain under discussion was sequenced for a study of CD8 T cells in Susac syndrome. Study overall: The Susac syndrome patients were therapy-naive, on corticosteroids, or on intravenous immunoglobulin alone at blood draw.

Sequencing of TCR beta drew on CD8+ and CD4+ T cells from blood. RNA totalling roughly 0.5 to 1 ug underwent reverse transcription with random hexamers. Multiplex immunoSEQ PCR targeted 54 Vbeta and 13 Jbeta TCR beta segments. One entry per CDR3 protein results from TCRdb running MiXCR on the immunoSEQ multiplex PCR reads. The sample includes 170,000 or so distinct CDR3 sequences, just under 95% seen only once; the top ten take around 0.094%. The germline V gene has CDR1 SNHLY and CDR2 FYNNEI. V lost 3 bases to trimming and J lost 5 bases, with 10 bases between them. The CDR3 covers 14 residues. This chain joins TRBV2 and TRBJ2-2; D call uncertain. The sample was CD4+ T cells from PBMCs. This sequence originates from a human donor with Susac syndrome. CDR3 in amino acids: CASSELSRTGELFF. Here the CDR3 DNA reads TGTGCCAGCAGTGAGCTCAGCAGAACCGGGGAGCTGTTTTTT.